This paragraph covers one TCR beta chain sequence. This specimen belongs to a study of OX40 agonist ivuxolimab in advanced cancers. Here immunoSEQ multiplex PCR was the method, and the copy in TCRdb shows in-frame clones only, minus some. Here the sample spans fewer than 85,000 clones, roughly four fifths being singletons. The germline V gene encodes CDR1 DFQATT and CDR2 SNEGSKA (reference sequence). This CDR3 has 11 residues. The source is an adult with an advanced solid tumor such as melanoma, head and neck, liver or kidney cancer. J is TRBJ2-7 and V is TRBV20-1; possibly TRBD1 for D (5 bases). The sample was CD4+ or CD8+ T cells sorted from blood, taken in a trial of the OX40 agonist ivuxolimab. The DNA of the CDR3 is TGCAGGGTCGACAGCTCCTACGAGCAGTACTTC. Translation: CRVDSSYEQYF.